Presented here are 8 T cell receptor beta chains from one specimen sequenced in a study of blood T cell repertoires in COVID-19. Libraries were prepared by immunoSEQ multiplex PCR; TCRdb keeps only in-frame clonotypes and omits some of them. This sample has 130,000 or so clones, with 80% to 90% found just once. Sequencing was done on a sample of peripheral blood. These receptors came from a woman aged 55-70 years with acute or convalescent COVID-19.

The gene calls are TRBV30 and TRBJ2-7, with D tentatively TRBD2 (6 bases). Trimming took off 0 bases at V and 3 bases at J, with 9 bases between the two ends. The V gene's germline CDR1 is GTSNPN and CDR2 SVGIG (reference sequence). The CDR3 is 13 residues long. The CDR3 bases are TGTGCCTGGAGTGTTACGGGGGTCTACGAGCAGTACTTC. It yields the protein CAWSVTGVYEQYF.

J is TRBJ2-4 and V is TRBV7-2, with no clear D. The CDR3 is 13 residues long. Trimming cost V 2 bases and J 9 bases, with 11 bases left between them. CDR1 is SGHTA and CDR2 is FQGNSA in the germline V gene. The CDR3 sequence: CASSLPTPPIQYF. In nucleotides, the CDR3 is TGTGCCAGCAGCTTACCGACACCCCCCATTCAGTACTTC.

The J gene is TRBJ1-1, the V gene TRBV28, with 12 positions matching TRBD1. Germline CDR1 and CDR2: MDHEN and SYDVKM. J lost 5 bases, V lost 2 bases, and 9 bases had no gene match. The CDR3 is 17 amino acids. The CDR3 bases are TGTGCCAGCAGTTTAACCCGGGACAGGGGGCTATCGACTGAAGCTTTCTTT. It codes for CASSLTRDRGLSTEAFF.

The chain carries TRBV6-5 and TRBJ1-1; weak D call: TRBD1 (6 bases). V shed 6 bases and J shed 4 bases, with 12 bases lying between them. The length of the CDR3 is 13 residues. Per germline, CDR1 MNHEY and CDR2 SVGAGI. The CDR3 nucleotides are TGTGCCAGCAGGCCGACAGGCCTCACTGAAGCTTTCTTT. Its protein is CASRPTGLTEAFF.

This chain links TRBV7-8 with TRBJ1-1; D gene ambiguous. Germline V lookup: CDR1 SGHVS, CDR2 FQNEAQ. The length of the CDR3 is 15 residues. V was clipped by 5 bases and J by 4 bases, with 17 bases between them. This chain's CDR3 is CASSPTAGVRTEAFF. In DNA form, the CDR3 reads TGTGCCAGCAGCCCGACGGCAGGTGTTCGCACTGAAGCTTTCTTT.

This sequence joins TRBV7-2 and TRBJ2-2; D is unclear. Germline V gene data show CDR1 as SGHTA and CDR2 as FQGNSA. Trimming left V 2 bases short and J 1 base short, with 11 bases between. The CDR3 length is 16 residues. CDR3 sequence (DNA): TGTGCCAGCAGCTTAACAGCCCTCAAGAACACCGGGGAGCTGTTTTTT. It specifies CASSLTALKNTGELFF.

The table lists this clone with a few counts. This chain connects TRBV5-6 to TRBJ1-2; D remains unclear. The length of the CDR3 is 11 residues. The germline CDR1 and CDR2 sequences are SGHDT and YYEEEE. V lost 7 bases, J lost 4 bases, and 8 bases lay in between. In DNA form, the CDR3 reads TGTGCCAGCGGCGGGAGCTATGGCTACACCTTC. This translates into CASGGSYGYTF.

The table lists this clone with a few counts. V and J are TRBV21-1 and TRBJ2-7; TRBD1 is taken as the D call from the table, unchecked against the DNA. TRBV21-1 is designated a pseudogene. The CDR3 sequence is 16 residues long. CDR3 sequence reads: CASNRTDRGLEYEQYF. Written as DNA, the CDR3 is TGTGCCAGCAACCGAACCGACAGGGGGCTCGAGTACGAGCAGTACTTC.